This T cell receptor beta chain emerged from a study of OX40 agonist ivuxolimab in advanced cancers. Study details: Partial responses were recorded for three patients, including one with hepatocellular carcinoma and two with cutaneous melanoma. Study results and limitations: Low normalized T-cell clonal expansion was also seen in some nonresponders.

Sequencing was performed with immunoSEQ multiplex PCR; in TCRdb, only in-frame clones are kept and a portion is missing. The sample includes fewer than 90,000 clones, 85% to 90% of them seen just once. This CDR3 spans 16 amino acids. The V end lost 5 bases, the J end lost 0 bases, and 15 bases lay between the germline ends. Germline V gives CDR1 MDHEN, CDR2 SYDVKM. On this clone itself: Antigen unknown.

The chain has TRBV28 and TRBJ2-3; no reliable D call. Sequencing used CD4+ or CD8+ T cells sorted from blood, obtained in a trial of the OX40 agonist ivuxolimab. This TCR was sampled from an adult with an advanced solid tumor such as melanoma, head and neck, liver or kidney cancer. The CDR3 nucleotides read TGTGCCAGCAGTGACCGCGCTGCCGGTAGCACAGATACGCAGTATTTT. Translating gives CASSDRAAGSTDTQYF.